The clone carrying this T cell receptor (beta chain) was seen just once. This table comes from immunoSEQ multiplex PCR, and its TCRdb copy is limited to in-frame clones, with some not included. Of about 660,000 clones in the sample, about 74% were seen once. These data are taken from a study of shared clonotypes between healthy human individuals. The V end lost 6 bases, the J end lost 6 bases, and 21 bases lay between the germline ends. The CDR3 is 15 residues long. The germline gives CDR1 SNHLY, CDR2 FYNNEI. The receptor was derived from a woman between 25 and 40 years old in good health. The sequenced sample consisted of memory CD4+ T cells sorted from blood. The subset was: CD45RA-negative fraction. This chain joins TRBV2 and TRBJ2-7; TRBD2 is a possible D gene (5 bases). The CDR3 DNA reads as TGTGCCAGCAGCTCCCCCGGCGGCGGGCGTAGCGAGCAGTACTTC. Its protein product is CASSSPGGGRSEQYF.